This TCR beta chain came from a study of blood T cell repertoires in COVID-19. Points on this clone: This sample also contains other DNA sequences that code for the same CDR3.

In the original workflow: Reference gene primers were amplified, and this amplification served to estimate nucleated cell counts. The table came from immunoSEQ multiplex PCR; TCRdb's copy has only in-frame clones and leaves some out. That table furnishes V, J and clone size, whereas the DNA furnished D and trimming. The top ten clones hold more than 5% of a sample with 130,000 to 150,000 clones, about four fifths of them seen once. Germline V gene lookup returns CDR1 LGHNT and CDR2 FRNRAP. The V end was cut by 3 bases, the J end by 6 bases, with 3 bases between. The CDR3 spans 11 residues. The chain carries TRBV12-5 and TRBJ1-5, with D uncertain. The sequenced sample was PBMCs or T cells enriched from blood (not recorded which). The receptor's source is a woman in her fifties or sixties who had been exposed to COVID-19. CDR3 region: CASGFSQPQHF. The CDR3 region has the DNA TGTGCTAGTGGTTTTAGTCAGCCCCAGCATTTT.